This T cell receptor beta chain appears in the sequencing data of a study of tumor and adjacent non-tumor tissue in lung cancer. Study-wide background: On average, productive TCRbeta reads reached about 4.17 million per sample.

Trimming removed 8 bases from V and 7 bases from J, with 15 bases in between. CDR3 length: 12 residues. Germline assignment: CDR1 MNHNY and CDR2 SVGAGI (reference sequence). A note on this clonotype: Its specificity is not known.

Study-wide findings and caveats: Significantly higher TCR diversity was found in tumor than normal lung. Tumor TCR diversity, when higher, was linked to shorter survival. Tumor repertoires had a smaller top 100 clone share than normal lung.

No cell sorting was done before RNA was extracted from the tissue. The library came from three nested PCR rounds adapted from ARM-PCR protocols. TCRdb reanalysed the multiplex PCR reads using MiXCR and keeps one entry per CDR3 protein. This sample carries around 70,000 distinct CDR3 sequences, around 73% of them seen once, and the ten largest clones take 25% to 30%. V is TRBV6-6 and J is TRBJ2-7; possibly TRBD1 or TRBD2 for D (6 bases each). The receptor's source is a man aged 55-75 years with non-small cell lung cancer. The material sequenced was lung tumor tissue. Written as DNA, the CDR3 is TGTGCCAGCGCGGAGGGGGGATATGAGCAGTACTTC. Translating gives CASAEGGYEQYF.